This TCR beta chain was captured in a study of blood T cells in healthy people across ages. Broader study findings: Diversity was estimated from one million T cells, and these estimates were considered underestimates. With naive T cell percentage, TCR beta diversity showed a strong correlation.

Trimming removed 0 bases from V and 7 bases from J, with 8 bases in between. The CDR3 runs 12 residues. CDR1 and CDR2 from the germline V gene are SGHRS and YFSETQ. Points on this clonotype: The antigen is unknown.

Primed by a sample-barcoded 5' primer and a J-beta primer mix, a second PCR proceeded for about 6 to 12 cycles. A template-switch adaptor containing 12 random nucleotides labeled each cDNA molecule. TCRdb re-analysed the 5' RACE reads in MiXCR, keeping a single row per CDR3 protein. The repertoire includes hundreds of thousands of distinct CDR3 sequences, 46% of them detected once, and 15% to 20% sits in the top ten. J is TRBJ2-7 and V is TRBV5-1; D is perhaps TRBD2 (5 bases). This TCR was sampled from a man aged 80 or over in good health. Input material: blood. This chain's CDR3 is CASSLAGEEQYF. The CDR3 bases are TGCGCCAGCAGCTTGGCCGGGGAGGAGCAGTACTTC. Full variable domain (remainder filled in from reference TRBV5-1 and TRBJ2-7): KAGVTQTPRYLIKTRGQQVTLSCSPISGHRSVSWYQQTPGQGLQFLFEYFSETQRNKGNFPGRFSGRQFSNSRSEMNVSTLELGDSALYLCASSLAGEEQYFGPGTRLTVT.